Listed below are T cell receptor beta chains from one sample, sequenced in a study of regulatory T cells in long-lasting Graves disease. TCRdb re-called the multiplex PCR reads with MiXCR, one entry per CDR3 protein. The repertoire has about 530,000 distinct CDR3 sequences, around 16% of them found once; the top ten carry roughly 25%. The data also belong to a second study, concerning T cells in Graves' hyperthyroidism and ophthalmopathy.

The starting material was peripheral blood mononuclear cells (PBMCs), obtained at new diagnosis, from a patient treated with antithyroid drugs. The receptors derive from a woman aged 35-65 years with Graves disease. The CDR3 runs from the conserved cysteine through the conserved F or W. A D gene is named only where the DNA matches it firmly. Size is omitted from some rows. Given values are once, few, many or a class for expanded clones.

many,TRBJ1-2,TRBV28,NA,TGTGCCATCTACGCCGCGACAGACTATGGCTACACCTTC,CAIYAATDYGYTF
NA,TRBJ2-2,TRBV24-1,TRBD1,TGTGCCACCAGTGGTGGGACAGGTAACACCGGGGAGCTGTTTTTT,CATSGGTGNTGELFF
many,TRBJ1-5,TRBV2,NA,TGTGCCAGCCGCTATGGGGGGCCCCAGCATTTT,CASRYGGPQHF
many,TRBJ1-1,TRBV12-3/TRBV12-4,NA,TGTGCCAGCAGTTACCTCGGGGAAGGAGCTTTCTTT,CASSYLGEGAFF
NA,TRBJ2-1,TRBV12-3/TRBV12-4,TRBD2,TGTGCCAGCAGGATTAGCGGGGGGGTCAATGAGCAGTTCTTC,CASRISGGVNEQFF
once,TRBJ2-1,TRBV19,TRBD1,TGTGCCAGTAGTATCGGAGCAGGGGGATGGAATGAGCAGTTCTTC,CASSIGAGGWNEQFF
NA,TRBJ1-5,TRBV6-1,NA,TGTGCCAGCAGGGGGGGCTATCAGCCCCAGCATTTT,CASRGGYQPQHF
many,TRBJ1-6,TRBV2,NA,TGTGCCAGCGCCGGTGACACCGGGAGAGGGTCACCCCTCCACTTT,CASAGDTGRGSPLHF
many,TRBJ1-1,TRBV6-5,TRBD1,TGTGCCAGCAGTTGGAGTGGGGACAGGGATCATCCTGAAGCTTTCTTT,CASSWSGDRDHPEAFF
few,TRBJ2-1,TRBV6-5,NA,TGTGCCAGCAGTTACTCGAGTAGTCCGGGGAGCTCCTACAATGAGCAGTTCTTC,CASSYSSSPGSSYNEQFF
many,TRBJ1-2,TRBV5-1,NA,TGTGCCAGCAGCTTGGCTGGTGCTAACTATGGCTACACCTTC,CASSLAGANYGYTF
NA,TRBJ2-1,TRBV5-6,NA,TGTGCCAGCAGCTTGGGTTCGAACTCCTACAATGAGCAGTTCTTC,CASSLGSNSYNEQFF
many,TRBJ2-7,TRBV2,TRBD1,TGTGCCAGCACCGCCTGGGGGACAGGGTCCGAGCAGTACTTC,CASTAWGTGSEQYF
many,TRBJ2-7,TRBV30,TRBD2,TGTGCCTGGAGTGTTTCCCCCGGGAGGGGCCGGTACGAGCAGTACTTC,CAWSVSPGRGRYEQYF
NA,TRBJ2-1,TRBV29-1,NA,TGCAGCGTTGTGCGGGGGCGCGTGGACTCCTACAATGAGCAGTTCTTC,CSVVRGRVDSYNEQFF
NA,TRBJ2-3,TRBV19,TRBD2,TGTGCCAGTGGGAGCGGGGGAATGGGAGATACGCAGTATTTT,CASGSGGMGDTQYF
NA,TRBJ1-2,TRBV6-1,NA,TGTGCCAGCAGCAATCCGCAGACCTCCAACTATGGCTACACCTTC,CASSNPQTSNYGYTF
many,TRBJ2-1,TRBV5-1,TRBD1,TGCGCCAGCAGCAGGGACAGGGGTAGCAATGAGCAGTTCTTC,CASSRDRGSNEQFF
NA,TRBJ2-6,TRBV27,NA,TGTGCCAGCAGTTTAAGGGGACAATTTATATCTGGGGCCAACGTCCTGACTTTC,CASSLRGQFISGANVLTF
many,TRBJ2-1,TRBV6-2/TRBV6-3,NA,TGTGCCAGCAGTTACCGGGGTAGTCTTGAGCAGTTCTTC,CASSYRGSLEQFF
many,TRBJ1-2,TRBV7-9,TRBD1,TGTGCCAGCAGCCCCGGGACAGCAAGTGGCTACACCTTC,CASSPGTASGYTF
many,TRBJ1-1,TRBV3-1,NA,TGTGCCAGCAGCCAAGGCGTAACAGTCTCTAACACTGAAGCTTTCTTT,CASSQGVTVSNTEAFF
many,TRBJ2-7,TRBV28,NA,TGTGCCAGCAGTAACCGAGGGAGCCCCTACGAGCAGTACTTC,CASSNRGSPYEQYF
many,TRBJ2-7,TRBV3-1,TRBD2,TGTGCCACTTCCGCCGGGACTAGCGGGTCCTACGAGCAGTACTTC,CATSAGTSGSYEQYF
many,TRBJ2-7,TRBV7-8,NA,TGTGCCAGCAGAAGTACCTACTACGAGCAGTACTTC,CASRSTYYEQYF
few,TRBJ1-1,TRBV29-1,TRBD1,TGCAGCGTTGATGACAGGGGAAACACTGAAGCTTTCTTT,CSVDDRGNTEAFF
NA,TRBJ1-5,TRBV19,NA,TGTGCCAGTACTTATACCGAAAGGGATCAGCCCCAGCATTTT,CASTYTERDQPQHF
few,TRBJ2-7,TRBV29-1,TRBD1,TGCAGCGTTGAGTGGGGACAGAACTACGAGCAGTACTTC,CSVEWGQNYEQYF
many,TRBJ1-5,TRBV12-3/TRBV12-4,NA,TGTGCCAGCAGTCCGGGGGTAGGGGTTAATCAGCCCCAGCATTTT,CASSPGVGVNQPQHF
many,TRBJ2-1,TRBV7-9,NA,TGTGCCAGCAGCTCCCACTTTGATGGAAGTAGGCTTTACAATGAGCAGTTCTTC,CASSSHFDGSRLYNEQFF
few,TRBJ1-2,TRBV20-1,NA,TGCAGTGCCGCCCGACAGGATGGTGGCTACACCTTC,CSAARQDGGYTF
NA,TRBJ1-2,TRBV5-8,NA,TGTGCCAGCAGCTTGGCAGTGGGGACGACTAACTATGGCTACACCTTC,CASSLAVGTTNYGYTF
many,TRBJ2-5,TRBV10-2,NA,TGCGCCAGCAGTGTACAAGTATTACAAGAGACCCAGTACTTC,CASSVQVLQETQYF
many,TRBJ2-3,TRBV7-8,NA,TGTGCCAGCAGCACAGGACAGAGCACAGATACGCAGTATTTT,CASSTGQSTDTQYF
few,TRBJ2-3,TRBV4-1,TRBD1,TGCGCCAGCAGCCAGGGACAGTCCACAGATACGCAGTATTTT,CASSQGQSTDTQYF
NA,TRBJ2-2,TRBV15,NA,TGTGCCACCAGCAGAGGCGGAACGAACACCGGGGAGCTGTTTTTT,CATSRGGTNTGELFF
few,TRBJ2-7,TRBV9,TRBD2,TGTGCCAGCAGCGTAGCCGGGGGGGCTTTAGACGAGCAGTACTTC,CASSVAGGALDEQYF
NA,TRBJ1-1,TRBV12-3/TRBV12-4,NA,TGTGCCAGCCAACTGAACACTGAAGCTTTCTTT,CASQLNTEAFF
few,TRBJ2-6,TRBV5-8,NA,TGTGCCAGCAGCGATTCCAACGTCCTGACTTTC,CASSDSNVLTF
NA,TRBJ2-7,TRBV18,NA,TGTGCCAGCTCACCTTCGGACAAGGTGAGCTCCTACGAGCAGTACTTC,CASSPSDKVSSYEQYF
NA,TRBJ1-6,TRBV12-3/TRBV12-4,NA,TGTGCCAGCAGCTACGACAGAACCTATAATTCACCCCTCCACTTT,CASSYDRTYNSPLHF